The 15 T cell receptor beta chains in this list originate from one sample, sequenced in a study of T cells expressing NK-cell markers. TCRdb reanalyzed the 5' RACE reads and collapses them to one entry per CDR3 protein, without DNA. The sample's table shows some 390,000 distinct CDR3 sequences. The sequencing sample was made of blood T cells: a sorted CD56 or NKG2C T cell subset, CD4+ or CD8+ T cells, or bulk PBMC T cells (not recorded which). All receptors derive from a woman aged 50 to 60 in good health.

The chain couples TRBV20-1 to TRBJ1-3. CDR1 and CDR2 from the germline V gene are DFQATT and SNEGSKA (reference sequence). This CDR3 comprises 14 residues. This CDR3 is CSAKDGYSGNTIYF.

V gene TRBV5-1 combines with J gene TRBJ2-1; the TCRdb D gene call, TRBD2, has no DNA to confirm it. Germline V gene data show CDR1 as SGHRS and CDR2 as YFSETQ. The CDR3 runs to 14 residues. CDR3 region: CASSAGGPSHEQFF.

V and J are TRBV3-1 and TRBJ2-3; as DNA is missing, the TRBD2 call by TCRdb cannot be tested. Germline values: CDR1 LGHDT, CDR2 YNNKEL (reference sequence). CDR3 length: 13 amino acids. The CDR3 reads CASSQDLEGPQYF.

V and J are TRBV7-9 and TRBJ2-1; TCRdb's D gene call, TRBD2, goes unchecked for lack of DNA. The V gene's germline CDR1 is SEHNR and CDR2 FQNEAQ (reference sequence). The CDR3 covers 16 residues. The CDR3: CASSRKPGLAFYEQFF.

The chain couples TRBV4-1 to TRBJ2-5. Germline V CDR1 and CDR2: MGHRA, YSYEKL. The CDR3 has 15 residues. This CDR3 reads CASSQVQFRSETQYF.

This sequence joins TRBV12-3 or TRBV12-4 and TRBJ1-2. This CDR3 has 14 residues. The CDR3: CASTSNRVGSGYTF.

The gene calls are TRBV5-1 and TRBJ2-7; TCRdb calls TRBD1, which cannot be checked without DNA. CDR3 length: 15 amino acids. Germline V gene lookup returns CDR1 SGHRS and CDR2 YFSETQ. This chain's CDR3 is CASSWGTGTTYEQYF.

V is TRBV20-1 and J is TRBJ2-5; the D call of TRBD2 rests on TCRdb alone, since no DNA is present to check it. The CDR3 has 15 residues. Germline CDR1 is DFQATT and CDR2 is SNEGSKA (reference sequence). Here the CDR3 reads CSASPRATSGRPQYF.

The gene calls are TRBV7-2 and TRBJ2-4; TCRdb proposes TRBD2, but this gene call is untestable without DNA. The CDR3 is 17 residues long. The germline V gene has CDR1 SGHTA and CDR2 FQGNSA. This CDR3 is CASSLRTSGSPKNIQYF.

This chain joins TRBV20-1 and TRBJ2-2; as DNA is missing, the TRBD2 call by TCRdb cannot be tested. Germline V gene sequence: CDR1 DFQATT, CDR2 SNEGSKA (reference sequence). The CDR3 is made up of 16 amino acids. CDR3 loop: CSARGASGRPTGELFF.

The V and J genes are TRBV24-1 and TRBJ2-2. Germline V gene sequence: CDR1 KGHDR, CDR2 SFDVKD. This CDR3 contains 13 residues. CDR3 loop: CATSVTNTGELFF.

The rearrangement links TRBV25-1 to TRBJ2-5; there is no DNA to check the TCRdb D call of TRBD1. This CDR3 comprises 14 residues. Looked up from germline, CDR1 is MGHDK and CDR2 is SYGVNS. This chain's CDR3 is CASSQTGAQETQYF.

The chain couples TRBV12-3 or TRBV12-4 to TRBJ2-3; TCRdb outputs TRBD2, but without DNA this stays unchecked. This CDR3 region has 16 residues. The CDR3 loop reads CASSLSVSGVADTQYF.

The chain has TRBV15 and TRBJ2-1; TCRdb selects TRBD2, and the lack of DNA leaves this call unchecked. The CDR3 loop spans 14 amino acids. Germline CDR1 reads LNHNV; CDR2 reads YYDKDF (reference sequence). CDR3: CATSSELAGREQFF. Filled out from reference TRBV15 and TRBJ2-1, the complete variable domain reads DAMVIQNPRYQVTQFGKPVTLSCSQTLNHNVMYWYQQKSSQAPKLLFHYYDKDFNNEADTPDNFQSRRPNTSFCFLDIRSPGLGDTAMYLCATSSELAGREQFFGPGTRLTVL.

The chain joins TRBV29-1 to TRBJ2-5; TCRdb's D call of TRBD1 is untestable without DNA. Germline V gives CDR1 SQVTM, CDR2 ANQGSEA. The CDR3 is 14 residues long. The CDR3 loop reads CSVTGSQSQETQYF.